This T cell receptor (beta chain) was captured by sequencing in a study of vaccination effects on CD4 cells after COVID-19. Study results and caveats: Convalescent patients were few in the study, and early post-infection timepoints were absent. Just 1 of 255 vaccine-induced clones in healthy recipients was cross-reactive. Pronounced clonal contraction occurred in clones induced by infection and by vaccine late after vaccination.

J lost 2 bases, V lost 10 bases, and 6 bases had no gene match. CDR1 SGHVS and CDR2 FQNEAQ come from the germline V gene. The CDR3 length is 15 residues. The table came from immunoSEQ multiplex PCR; TCRdb's copy has only in-frame clones and leaves some out. The data contain about 28,000 clones, around 79% of them seen just once; the ten biggest clones take up about 9.4%. With regard to this clone: The antigen is unknown.

Antigen-specific CD4+ T cell clonotypes were called by their expansion after viral peptide-pool culture in ViraFEST. Isolation of CD4+ T cells took place after 10 days of culture. Each participant was administered two doses of either the BNT162b2 or the mRNA-1273 vaccine. Vaccine recipients lacked prior SARS-CoV-2 infection and had negative nucleocapsid antibodies. This TCR came from a human donor who received a COVID-19 vaccine. The chain carries TRBV7-8 and TRBJ2-5, with 14 nucleotides matching TRBD2. The sample here was CD4+ T cells from PBMCs cultured with HCoV-NL63 spike peptides, taken after COVID-19 vaccination. The CDR3 nucleotides are TGTGCCACCCAGGGACTAGCGGGGGAGCAAGAGACCCAGTACTTC. This codes for CATQGLAGEQETQYF.